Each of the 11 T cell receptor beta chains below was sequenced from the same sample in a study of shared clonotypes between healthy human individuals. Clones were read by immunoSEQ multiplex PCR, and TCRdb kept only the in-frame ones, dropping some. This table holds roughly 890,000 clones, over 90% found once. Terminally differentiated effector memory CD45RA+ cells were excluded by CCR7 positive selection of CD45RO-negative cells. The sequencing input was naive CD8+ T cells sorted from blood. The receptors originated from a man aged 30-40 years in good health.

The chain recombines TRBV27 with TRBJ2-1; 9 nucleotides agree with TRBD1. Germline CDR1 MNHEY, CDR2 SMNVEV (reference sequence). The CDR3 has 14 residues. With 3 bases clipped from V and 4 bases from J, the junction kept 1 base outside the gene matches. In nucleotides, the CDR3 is TGTGCCAGCAGTTTGGACAGGGGTTACAATGAGCAGTTCTTC. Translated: CASSLDRGYNEQFF.

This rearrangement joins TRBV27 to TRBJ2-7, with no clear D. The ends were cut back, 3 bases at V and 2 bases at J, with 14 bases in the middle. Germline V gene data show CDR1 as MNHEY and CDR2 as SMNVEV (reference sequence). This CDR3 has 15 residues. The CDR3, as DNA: TGTGCCAGCAGTTTGGGCGGCACCGATACCTACGAGCAGTACTTC. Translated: CASSLGGTDTYEQYF.

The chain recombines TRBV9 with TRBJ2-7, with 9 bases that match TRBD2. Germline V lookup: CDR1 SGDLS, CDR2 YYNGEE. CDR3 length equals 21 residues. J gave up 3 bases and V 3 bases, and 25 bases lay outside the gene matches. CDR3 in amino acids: CASSASSRGWSSGARGYEQYF. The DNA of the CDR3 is TGTGCCAGCAGCGCTAGTTCACGCGGGTGGTCTAGCGGGGCGAGAGGCTACGAGCAGTACTTC.

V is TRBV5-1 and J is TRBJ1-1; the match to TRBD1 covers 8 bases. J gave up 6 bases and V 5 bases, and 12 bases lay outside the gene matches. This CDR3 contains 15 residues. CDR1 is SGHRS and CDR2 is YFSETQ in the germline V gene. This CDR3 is CASRPQGARVPEAFF. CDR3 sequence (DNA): TGCGCCAGCAGGCCCCAGGGGGCGCGAGTCCCTGAAGCTTTCTTT.

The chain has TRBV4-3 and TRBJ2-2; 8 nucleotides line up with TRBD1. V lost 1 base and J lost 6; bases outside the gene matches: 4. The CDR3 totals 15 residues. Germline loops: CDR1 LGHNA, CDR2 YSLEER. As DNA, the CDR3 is TGCGCCAGCAGCCAAGGCCAGGGGGCGTCCGGGGAGCTGTTTTTT. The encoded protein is CASSQGQGASGELFF.

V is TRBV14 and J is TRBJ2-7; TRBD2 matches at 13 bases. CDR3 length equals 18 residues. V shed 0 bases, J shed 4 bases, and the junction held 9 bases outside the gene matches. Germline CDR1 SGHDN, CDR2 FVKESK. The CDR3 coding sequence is TGTGCCAGCAGCCAAGATGAACTAGCGGGAGGGCCTTATTACGAGCAGTACTTC. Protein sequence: CASSQDELAGGPYYEQYF.

CDR3 sequence: CAWSPTRDEQFF. As DNA, the CDR3 is TGTGCCTGGAGTCCGACCCGCGATGAGCAGTTCTTC. This chain links TRBV30 with TRBJ2-1; D gene ambiguous. CDR1 and CDR2 from the germline V gene are GTSNPN and SVGIG (reference sequence). V was pared by 2 bases and J by 8 bases, with 10 bases between. The CDR3 contains 12 residues. The whole variable domain, filled in from reference TRBV30 and TRBJ2-1, reads SQTIHQWPATLVQPVGSPLSLECTVEGTSNPNLYWYRQAAGRGLQLLFYSVGIGQISSEVPQNLSASRPQDRQFILSSKKLLLSDSGFYLCAWSPTRDEQFFGPGTRLTVL.

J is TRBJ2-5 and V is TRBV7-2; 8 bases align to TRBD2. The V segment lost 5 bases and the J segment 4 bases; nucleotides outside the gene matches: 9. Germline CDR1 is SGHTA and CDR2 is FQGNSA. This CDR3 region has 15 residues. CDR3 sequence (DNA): TGTGCCAGCAGCCAACCGGGACTAGTCAGAGAGACCCAGTACTTC. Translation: CASSQPGLVRETQYF.

CDR3 loop: CASGLAGVYEQYF. The DNA of the CDR3 is TGTGCCAGCGGTCTAGCGGGAGTCTACGAGCAGTACTTC. The rearrangement links TRBV5-5 to TRBJ2-7; 10 nucleotides agree with TRBD2. CDR1 is SGHKS and CDR2 is YYEKEE in the germline V gene (reference sequence). This CDR3 contains 13 residues. The junction had 4 bases not matched to a gene; V was cut back by 7 bases and J by 3 bases.

The CDR3 region has the DNA TGTGCCAGCAGTTACTCAGGGGGAGAATGGAACGAGCAGTACTTC. Translating gives CASSYSGGEWNEQYF. This chain uses TRBV6-5 with TRBJ2-7, with D perhaps matching TRBD1 (6 bases). Trimming pared 0 bases from V and 5 bases from J, leaving 14 bases between. CDR1 and CDR2 (germline): MNHEY, SVGAGI. This CDR3 has 15 residues.

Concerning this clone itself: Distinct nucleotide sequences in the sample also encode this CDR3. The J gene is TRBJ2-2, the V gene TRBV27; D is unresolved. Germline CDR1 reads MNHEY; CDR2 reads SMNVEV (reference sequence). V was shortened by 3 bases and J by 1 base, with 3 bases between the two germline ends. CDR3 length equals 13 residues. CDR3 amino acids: CASSFGNTGELFF. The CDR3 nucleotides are TGTGCCAGCAGTTTTGGGAACACCGGGGAGCTGTTTTTT.